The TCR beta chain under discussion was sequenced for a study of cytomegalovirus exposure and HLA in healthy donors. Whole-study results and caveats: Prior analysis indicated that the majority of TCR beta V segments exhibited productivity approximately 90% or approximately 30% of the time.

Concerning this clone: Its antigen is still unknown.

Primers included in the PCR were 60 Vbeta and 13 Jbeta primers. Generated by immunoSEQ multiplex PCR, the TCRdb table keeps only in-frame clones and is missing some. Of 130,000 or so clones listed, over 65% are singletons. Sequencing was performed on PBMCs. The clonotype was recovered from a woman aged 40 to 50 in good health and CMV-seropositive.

The CDR3 reads CASSAIQGSVNTEAFF. CDR3 bases: TGTGCCAGCAGCGCAATTCAGGGGAGCGTGAACACTGAAGCTTTCTTT. The chain is built from TRBV11-2 and TRBJ1-1; D possibly corresponds to TRBD1 (6 bases). Trimming took 5 bases from V and 0 from J, leaving 16 bases between them. This CDR3 is 16 amino acids long. The germline V gene encodes CDR1 SGHAT and CDR2 FQNNGV.